The 15 T cell receptor beta chains below all came from one sample that was sequenced in a study of blood T cells in healthy people across ages. With a J-beta primer mix and a sample-barcoded 5' primer, a second PCR ran about 7 to 11 cycles. TCRdb re-analysed the 5' RACE reads in MiXCR, keeping a single row per CDR3 protein. Of approximately 800,000 distinct CDR3 sequences detected, 53% appear once; the ten largest clones hold under 50%. Sequencing was performed on blood. These receptors originate from a man older than 75 in good health.

This clonotype has more than one count but fewer than ten. This sequence joins TRBV20-1 and TRBJ2-1; TRBD2 matches 13 bases. Trimming removed 4 bases from V and 15 bases from J; junction bases left unmatched: 6. CDR3 size: 12 residues. Germline V lookup: CDR1 DFQATT, CDR2 SNEGSKA (reference sequence). As DNA, the CDR3 is TGCAGTGCTAAAACTAGCGGGAGGGGGTGGTTCTTC. Its translation is CSAKTSGRGWFF.

The rearrangement joins TRBV28 to TRBJ2-7, with 9 bases identical to TRBD2. V dropped 8 bases and J dropped 3; count of bases not matched to a gene: 8. CDR1 is MDHEN, CDR2 SYDVKM, per germline. This CDR3 has 14 amino acids. The CDR3 nucleotides read TGTGCCAGCTGTCCAGCTAGCGGGATCTACGAGCAGTACTTC. Protein product: CASCPASGIYEQYF. The full variable domain, with the rest looked up from reference TRBV28 and TRBJ2-7, is DVKVTQSSRYLVKRTGEKVFLECVQDMDHENMFWYRQDPGLGLRLIYFSYDVKMKEKGDIPEGYSVSREKKERFSLILESASTNQTSMYLCASCPASGIYEQYFGPGTRLTVT.

This chain uses TRBV20-1 with TRBJ1-1, with TRBD1 identical over 7 bases. Looked up from germline, CDR1 is DFQATT and CDR2 is SNEGSKA (reference sequence). This CDR3 spans 15 amino acids. Trimming cost V 3 bases and J 1 base; bases outside gene matches: 8. The CDR3 nucleotides are TGCAGTGCTAGCCCCCCCGGGACAGCGAACACTGAAGCTTTCTTT. It yields the protein CSASPPGTANTEAFF.

V usage is TRBV5-1 and J usage is TRBJ2-5, with D perhaps matching TRBD1 (6 bases). V lost 4 bases to trimming and J lost 1 base, with 11 bases between them. Germline V CDR1 and CDR2: SGHRS, YFSETQ. This CDR3 region has 14 residues. The CDR3 loop is CASSVTGIQETQYF. In DNA, the CDR3 is TGCGCCAGCAGCGTAACAGGGATCCAAGAGACCCAGTACTTC.

This clonotype occurred a few times. The chain carries TRBV7-9 and TRBJ2-3, with D uncertain. V was shortened by 5 bases and J by 4 bases, with 10 bases between the two germline ends. CDR1 and CDR2 from the germline V gene are SEHNR and FQNEAQ (reference sequence). This CDR3 contains 13 residues. The CDR3 spells CASSVRQSDTQYF. The CDR3 DNA sequence: TGTGCCAGCAGCGTCAGACAATCAGATACGCAGTATTTT. The complete variable domain, with remaining parts taken from reference TRBV7-9 and TRBJ2-3, reads DTGVSQNPRHKITKRGQNVTFRCDPISEHNRLYWYRQTLGQGPEFLTYFQNEAQLEKSRLLSDRFSAERPKGSFSTLEIQRTEQGDSAMYLCASSVRQSDTQYFGPGTRLTVL.

The genes are TRBV29-1 and TRBJ2-5; 11 bases are a match to TRBD1. CDR3 size: 16 residues. V dropped 1 base and J dropped 11; count of bases not matched to a gene: 15. The germline gives CDR1 SQVTM, CDR2 ANQGSEA. The CDR3 DNA is TGCAGCGTTGAAGGGATGGACAGGGGGCGATACAATGAGCAGTACTTC. Translation: CSVEGMDRGRYNEQYF.

The chain recombines TRBV18 with TRBJ2-7; possible D gene TRBD1, 5 bases. CDR1 and CDR2 from the germline V gene are KGHSH and LQKENI. This CDR3 is built from 12 residues. Trimming pared 6 bases from V and 4 bases from J, leaving 10 bases between. This CDR3 is CASSIGVYEQYF. CDR3 nucleotides: TGTGCCAGCTCTATAGGGGTATACGAGCAGTACTTC.

This clonotype came up a few times. V usage is TRBV9 and J usage is TRBJ1-4; D gene unclear. Trimming removed 4 bases at V and 0 bases at J, with 10 bases between. Germline loops: CDR1 SGDLS, CDR2 YYNGEE. This CDR3 comprises 15 residues. CDR3 coding DNA: TGTGCCAGCAGCCCTTACTCCTCAACTAATGAAAAACTGTTTTTT. It codes for CASSPYSSTNEKLFF. Supplemented by reference TRBV9 and TRBJ1-4, the full variable domain reads DSGVTQTPKHLITATGQRVTLRCSPRSGDLSVYWYQQSLDQGLQFLIQYYNGEERAKGNILERFSAQQFPDLHSELNLSSLELGDSALYFCASSPYSSTNEKLFFGSGTQLSVL.

This clonotype was counted once. The chain combines TRBV9 with TRBJ2-7; tentative D call: TRBD1 (6 bases). V lost 2 bases and J lost 6, with 15 bases in between. CDR1 and CDR2 from the germline V gene are SGDLS and YYNGEE. The CDR3 has 14 amino acids. In DNA, the CDR3 is TGTGCCAGCAGCGTGTTACCAGGGGCAACCGAGCAGTACTTC. Its protein is CASSVLPGATEQYF.

This clonotype turned up a few times. The rearrangement uses TRBV20-1 and TRBJ2-1; 10 bases match TRBD2. The CDR3 covers 14 residues. After removal of 5 bases from V and 6 bases from J, the junction contained 7 bases not matched to a gene. CDR1 is DFQATT and CDR2 is SNEGSKA in the germline V gene (reference sequence). This chain's CDR3 is CSAPGTSVRNEQFF. The CDR3 bases are TGCAGTGCTCCCGGGACTAGCGTCCGCAATGAGCAGTTCTTC.

This clonotype occurred once. This chain joins TRBV7-6 and TRBJ2-1; 13 bases are shared with TRBD2. The ends lost 1 base at V and 0 bases at J; junction bases unmatched: 12. This CDR3 has 21 residues. Germline assignment: CDR1 SGHVS and CDR2 FNYEAQ. CDR3 nucleotides: TGTGCCAGCAGCTTAGTGTGGGGGGGACTAGCGGGGAAGAGCTCCTACAATGAGCAGTTCTTC. This encodes CASSLVWGGLAGKSSYNEQFF.

CDR3 sequence reads: CSAREDSGANVLTF. In nucleotides, the CDR3 is TGCAGTGCTAGAGAGGACTCTGGGGCCAACGTCCTGACTTTC. The V call is TRBV20-1, the J call TRBJ2-6, with D hard to call. CDR1 and CDR2 (germline): DFQATT, SNEGSKA (reference sequence). The length of the CDR3 is 14 residues. The V end lost 0 bases, the J end lost 0 bases, and 3 bases lay between the germline ends.

The chain joins TRBV30 to TRBJ2-3; TRBD2 agrees at 11 bases. The CDR3 has 16 amino acids. V lost 0 bases, J lost 14 bases, and 16 bases stayed unmatched. Germline V gives CDR1 GTSNPN, CDR2 SVGIG (reference sequence). CDR3 DNA sequence: TGTGCCTGGAGTGTCGGGACTAGCGGCGAGCACAGATACGCGTATTTT. Translation gives CAWSVGTSGEHRYAYF.

Concerning this clonotype: Just one base apart from a much larger clone, this may be a read error. The chain links TRBV28 to TRBJ2-7, with TRBD1 identical over 8 bases. The DNA end lines up better with TRBJ2-5; the J call may be wrong. The germline gives CDR1 MDHEN, CDR2 SYDVKM. CDR3 length: 13 amino acids. The CDR3 DNA reads as TGTGCCAGCACCTTCACAGGGGGGGAGACCCAGTACTTC. This sequence encodes CASTFTGGETQYF.

The chain carries TRBV29-1 and TRBJ2-3, with D perhaps being TRBD1 or TRBD2 (5 bases each). V lost 7 bases and J 14 bases, leaving 22 bases between the germline ends. The CDR3 consists of 12 residues. Germline CDR1 SQVTM, CDR2 ANQGSEA. CDR3 residues: CSASTGQIYAYF. The CDR3 DNA reads TGCAGCGCAAGCACGGGGCAGATATACGCGTATTTT.